This TCR beta chain is drawn from a study of control samples from healthy donors and cancer patients. The germline gives CDR1 SGHVS, CDR2 FNYEAQ. The CDR3 runs 14 residues. The germline V and J ends were trimmed by 5 bases and 1 base, with 12 bases remaining between them. Data came from immunoSEQ multiplex PCR; TCRdb stores just in-frame clones and leaves some out. Of approximately 26,000 clones listed, approximately 91% are singletons. The rearrangement joins TRBV7-6 to TRBJ2-7, with a tentative D call TRBD2 (6 bases). The TCR sequence derives from a man aged 45-65 years with lung cancer. Sequencing was performed on PBMCs. CDR3 amino acids: CASSPWRGSYEQYF. Here the CDR3 DNA reads TGTGCCAGCAGCCCCTGGCGGGGATCCTACGAGCAGTACTTC.